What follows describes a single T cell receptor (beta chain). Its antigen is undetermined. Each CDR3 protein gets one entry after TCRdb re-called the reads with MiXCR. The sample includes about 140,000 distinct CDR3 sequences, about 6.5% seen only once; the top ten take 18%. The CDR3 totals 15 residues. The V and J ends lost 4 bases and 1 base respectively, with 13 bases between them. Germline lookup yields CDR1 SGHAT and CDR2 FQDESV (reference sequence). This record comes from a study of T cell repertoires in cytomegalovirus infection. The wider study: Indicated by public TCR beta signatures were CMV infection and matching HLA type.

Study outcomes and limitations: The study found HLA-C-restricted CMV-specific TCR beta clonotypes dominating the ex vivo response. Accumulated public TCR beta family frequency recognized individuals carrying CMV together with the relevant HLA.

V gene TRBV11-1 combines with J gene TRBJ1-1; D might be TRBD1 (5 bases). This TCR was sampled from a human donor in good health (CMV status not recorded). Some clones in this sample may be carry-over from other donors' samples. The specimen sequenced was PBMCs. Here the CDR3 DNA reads TGTGCCAGCAGCTCTACCGGGACGACGAACACTGAAGCTTTCTTT. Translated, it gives CASSSTGTTNTEAFF.